The present TCR beta chain was sequenced within a study of graft-versus-host responses after intestinal transplantation. Study-level background: Transplants given to recipients were multivisceral, liver-intestinal, or isolated intestinal.

In regard to this clone: The junction differs from germline at one of its ends, possibly a read error.

The table came from immunoSEQ multiplex PCR; TCRdb's copy has only in-frame clones and leaves some out. The top ten hold 3% of the sample, which has some 29,000 clones, 65% to 80% seen once. Investigators treated the graft tissue so that it released intraepithelial and lamina propria lymphocytes. The CDR3 length is 12 residues. Looked up from germline, CDR1 is SGDLS and CDR2 is YYNGEE. The receptor was isolated from a human patient who received an intestinal transplant, so some T cells may come from the graft donor. The chain links TRBV9 to TRBJ1-2; D may be TRBD1 (6 bases). The material was ileum tissue, obtained 98 days after intestinal transplantation. The CDR3 is CASSTSRGKAEF. For the CDR3, the DNA is TGTGCCAGCAGCACCAGCAGGGGAAAGGCGGAGTTC.